Listed below are T cell receptor beta chains from one sample, sequenced in a study of OX40 agonist ivuxolimab in advanced cancers. Clones were read by immunoSEQ multiplex PCR, and TCRdb kept only the in-frame ones, dropping some. The profile shows 39,000 or so clones, roughly 92% of them singletons. Sample: CD4+ or CD8+ T cells sorted from blood, taken in a trial of the OX40 agonist ivuxolimab. The receptors here all came from an adult with an advanced solid tumor such as melanoma, head and neck, liver or kidney cancer. The CDR3 runs from the conserved cysteine through the conserved F or W. Each record gives: D gene, J gene, clone size, V gene, CDR3 DNA, CDR3 protein. The D gene is left open where the match is weak. Size is omitted from some rows. Given values are once, few, many or a class for expanded clones.

D: -
J: TRBJ2-5
size: -
V: TRBV11-2
DNA: TGTGCCAGCAGCTTGGGTGGGGATCACCAAGAGACCCAGTACTTC
CDR3: CASSLGGDHQETQYF

D: TRBD2
J: TRBJ2-1
size: -
V: TRBV27
DNA: TGTGCCAGCAGCCCGGGTCTAGCGGACAATGAGCAGTTCTTC
CDR3: CASSPGLADNEQFF

D: -
J: TRBJ1-2
size: -
V: TRBV9
DNA: TGTGCCAGCAGCGTAGCTGAAGGGAACTATGGCTACACCTTC
CDR3: CASSVAEGNYGYTF

D: TRBD1
J: TRBJ2-7
size: -
V: TRBV7-2
DNA: TGTGCCAGCAGCCAGCAATGGACAGGGTCCTACGAGCAGTACTTC
CDR3: CASSQQWTGSYEQYF

D: -
J: TRBJ2-7
size: -
V: TRBV11-3
DNA: TGTGCCAGCAGCGGCGGCCGGGACACCTCCTCCTACGAGCAGTACTTC
CDR3: CASSGGRDTSSYEQYF

D: TRBD2
J: TRBJ2-5
size: -
V: TRBV28
DNA: TGTGCCAGCAGTTTGGGACTAGCGGAAGAGACCCAGTACTTC
CDR3: CASSLGLAEETQYF

D: -
J: TRBJ2-1
size: few
V: TRBV9
DNA: TGTGCCAGCAGCGTCGCCGGGACACCCTACAATGAGCAGTTCTTC
CDR3: CASSVAGTPYNEQFF

D: -
J: TRBJ2-5
size: -
V: TRBV7-9
DNA: TGTGCCAGCCGCCAGACCTTGGGACCGGCCGAAGAAGAGACCCAGTACTTC
CDR3: CASRQTLGPAEEETQYF

D: -
J: TRBJ2-4
size: -
V: TRBV29-1
DNA: TGCAGCGTTGCTTTGCCGGGGAACATTCAGTACTTC
CDR3: CSVALPGNIQYF

D: -
J: TRBJ2-7
size: -
V: TRBV6-1
DNA: TGTGCCAGCAGTGAAGTTGTTTGGGGGCCATCCTACGAGCAGTACTTC
CDR3: CASSEVVWGPSYEQYF

D: -
J: TRBJ1-2
size: -
V: TRBV14
DNA: TGTGCCAGCAGCAGGACCTCTGAAAACTATGGCTACACCTTC
CDR3: CASSRTSENYGYTF

D: -
J: TRBJ2-3
size: -
V: TRBV15
DNA: TGTGCCACCAGCTTGCGGGACGCAGATACGCAGTATTTT
CDR3: CATSLRDADTQYF

D: TRBD2
J: TRBJ2-3
size: -
V: TRBV7-9
DNA: TGTGCCAGCAGCTTTTTGACCCTAGCGGGAGGAGATACGCAGTATTTT
CDR3: CASSFLTLAGGDTQYF

D: TRBD2
J: TRBJ2-7
size: -
V: TRBV10-3
DNA: TGTGCCATCCAAGAAGAAGCGGGACCCTACGAGCAGTACTTC
CDR3: CAIQEEAGPYEQYF

D: -
J: TRBJ2-1
size: -
V: TRBV28
DNA: TGTGCCAGCAGGGGGGGAGAAAGCTCGAGCAATGAGCAGTTCTTC
CDR3: CASRGGESSSNEQFF

D: -
J: TRBJ2-1
size: -
V: TRBV29-1
DNA: TGCAGCGTTGTAGGGAATGAGCAGTTCTTC
CDR3: CSVVGNEQFF

D: -
J: TRBJ1-5
size: -
V: TRBV28
DNA: TGTGCCAGCAGTTTATTGGGGCAGATCAATCAGCCCCAGCATTTT
CDR3: CASSLLGQINQPQHF

D: TRBD1
J: TRBJ1-5
size: -
V: TRBV19
DNA: TGTGCCAGTAGAGCTACAGGGGTCAGCAATCAGCCCCAGCATTTT
CDR3: CASRATGVSNQPQHF

D: -
J: TRBJ1-4
size: -
V: TRBV4-2
DNA: TGTGCCAGCAGCCAACGGATCGAAAAACTGTTTTTT
CDR3: CASSQRIEKLFF

D: -
J: TRBJ2-5
size: -
V: TRBV7-9
DNA: TGTGCCAGCAGCCCAACAGGGACCAGGGAAGAGACCCAGTACTTC
CDR3: CASSPTGTREETQYF

D: TRBD2
J: TRBJ2-1
size: -
V: TRBV7-9
DNA: TGTGCCAGCAGCTTAGCCACGGGGCTAGCGGGGTACAATGAGCAGTTCTTC
CDR3: CASSLATGLAGYNEQFF

D: TRBD2
J: TRBJ2-7
size: -
V: TRBV7-9
DNA: TGTGCCAGCAGCTCGGCCGGGACTATTCTCGTAGAGCAGTACTTC
CDR3: CASSSAGTILVEQYF

D: -
J: TRBJ1-2
size: -
V: TRBV29-1
DNA: TGCAGCGTTGAACGGGCGGGTCGGGACTATGGCTACACCTTC
CDR3: CSVERAGRDYGYTF

D: TRBD2
J: TRBJ2-5
size: -
V: TRBV14
DNA: TGTGCCAGCAGCCAAGTTGGGAGGGATCGGGAGACCCAGTACTTC
CDR3: CASSQVGRDRETQYF

D: -
J: TRBJ1-5
size: few
V: TRBV7-3
DNA: TGTGCCAGCAGCCCCCGGGAGGATAGCAATCAGCCCCAGCATTTT
CDR3: CASSPREDSNQPQHF

D: -
J: TRBJ2-5
size: -
V: TRBV6-5
DNA: TGTGCCAGCAGTTACGGGATAGGCGAGACCCAGTACTTC
CDR3: CASSYGIGETQYF

D: -
J: TRBJ2-2
size: -
V: TRBV11-3
DNA: TGTGCCAGCAGCCCGGACGCCGGGAACACCGGGGAGCTGTTTTTT
CDR3: CASSPDAGNTGELFF

D: -
J: TRBJ2-3
size: -
V: TRBV6-5
DNA: TGTGCCAGCAGTTACCAGGGACACGGAGATACGCAGTATTTT
CDR3: CASSYQGHGDTQYF

D: -
J: TRBJ2-7
size: -
V: TRBV5-1
DNA: TGCGCCAGCAGCTTGGACGGAAACTACTACGAGCAGTACTTC
CDR3: CASSLDGNYYEQYF

D: TRBD2
J: TRBJ2-1
size: -
V: TRBV9
DNA: TGTGCCAGCAGCATAACCCCGGGACTAGCGGTAAATGAGCAGTTCTTC
CDR3: CASSITPGLAVNEQFF

D: -
J: TRBJ2-1
size: -
V: TRBV7-3
DNA: TGTGCCAGCAGCCGACTCGGGGGCGGTGAGCAGTTCTTC
CDR3: CASSRLGGGEQFF

D: -
J: TRBJ2-1
size: -
V: TRBV10-3
DNA: TGTGCCATCAGTGAGTCGACTGGGTACAATGAGCAGTTCTTC
CDR3: CAISESTGYNEQFF

D: -
J: TRBJ1-2
size: -
V: TRBV27
DNA: TGTGCCAGCAGTTCCCCGACGCGGAACTATGGCTACACCTTC
CDR3: CASSSPTRNYGYTF

D: -
J: TRBJ2-1
size: -
V: TRBV27
DNA: TGTGCCAGCAGCCGGACCAGCTCCTACAATGAGCAGTTCTTC
CDR3: CASSRTSSYNEQFF

D: TRBD1
J: TRBJ2-7
size: -
V: TRBV4-1
DNA: TGCGCCAGCAGTCAGACAGGGTACTCCTACGAGCAGTACTTC
CDR3: CASSQTGYSYEQYF

D: TRBD1
J: TRBJ2-2
size: once
V: TRBV10-3
DNA: TGTGCCATCAGCACCCCAGGGGACAGCGGGGAGCTGTTTTTT
CDR3: CAISTPGDSGELFF

D: -
J: TRBJ2-5
size: -
V: TRBV7-8
DNA: TGTGCCAGCAGCGCCGTCTTTCGCCAAGAGACCCAGTACTTC
CDR3: CASSAVFRQETQYF

D: -
J: TRBJ1-2
size: -
V: TRBV28
DNA: TGTGCCAGCAGTTCTCAATGGAGGGATGGCTACACCTTC
CDR3: CASSSQWRDGYTF

D: -
J: TRBJ2-3
size: -
V: TRBV20-1
DNA: TGCACCGGAGGGGCAGATACGCAGTATTTT
CDR3: CTGGADTQYF

D: -
J: TRBJ2-7
size: -
V: TRBV28
DNA: TGTGCCAGCAGTTTAAGCGGGGACAGCTCCTACGAGCAGTACTTC
CDR3: CASSLSGDSSYEQYF

D: TRBD1
J: TRBJ1-5
size: few
V: TRBV6-1
DNA: TGTGCCAGCAGCCCGGGACAGGGAGTGCAGCCCCAGCATTTT
CDR3: CASSPGQGVQPQHF

D: TRBD2
J: TRBJ2-7
size: -
V: TRBV5-1
DNA: TGCGCCAGCAGCTTAGGACTAGCTGCCGAGCAGTACTTC
CDR3: CASSLGLAAEQYF

D: -
J: TRBJ2-7
size: -
V: TRBV5-4
DNA: TGTGCCAGCAGCCACGACTCCGAATACGAGCAGTACTTC
CDR3: CASSHDSEYEQYF

D: TRBD2
J: TRBJ2-7
size: -
V: TRBV30
DNA: TGTGCCTGGAGTCTTTCGCTAGCGGGGCTGGACGAGCAGTACTTC
CDR3: CAWSLSLAGLDEQYF

D: TRBD1
J: TRBJ2-7
size: once
V: TRBV4-3
DNA: TGCGCCAGCAGCCAAGGGCAGGGGGACTACGAGCAGTACTTC
CDR3: CASSQGQGDYEQYF

D: -
J: TRBJ2-1
size: -
V: TRBV15
DNA: TGTGCCACCAGCAGAGATCGGGGGCCGCGGGCGGGAGAAGCCTACAATGAGCAGTTCTTC
CDR3: CATSRDRGPRAGEAYNEQFF

D: -
J: TRBJ1-2
size: -
V: TRBV27
DNA: TGTGCCAGCAGTTTTGGGTCAGGCTATGGCTACACCTTC
CDR3: CASSFGSGYGYTF